Described below is a single T cell receptor beta chain sequence and its context. This record belongs to a study of T cells after yellow fever vaccination. Template-switching 5'RACE yielded the TCR cDNA; a universal primer site and UMIs were added in the process. In TCRdb, the 5' RACE reads were re-called with MiXCR into one record per CDR3 protein. Of 300,000 or so distinct CDR3 sequences in the sample, roughly 8.6% were seen once. This TCR was recovered from a man between 18 and 35 years old who received the YFV17D yellow fever vaccine. The sample in question was PBMCs, obtained 35 to 50 days after the first yellow fever vaccination.

The CDR3 DNA follows: TGCGCCAGCAGCCCTAGGGCCAGCTCCTACGAGCAGTACGTC. It is translated as CASSPRASSYEQYV. The chain joins TRBV10-2 to TRBJ2-7; D unresolved. Trimming removed 6 bases at V and 0 bases at J, with 12 bases between. The V gene's germline CDR1 is WSHSY and CDR2 SAAADI. The CDR3 consists of 14 residues.